Reported below is one T cell receptor beta chain. This record belongs to a study of blood T cell repertoires in COVID-19. Study context: There were acute and convalescent COVID-19 samples, and they came from the United States, Italy and Spain.

In the source study's methods: Reference gene primer amplification gave nucleated cell count estimates. Sequenced by immunoSEQ multiplex PCR; TCRdb stores in-frame clones only, minus some. That table gives V, J and clone size, and the DNA gave D and trimming. The top ten hold less than 6% of the sample, which has around 210,000 clones, around 80% seen once. The CDR3 is made up of 15 amino acids. Germline lookup yields CDR1 MNHEY and CDR2 SVGAGI. V shed 6 bases and J shed 5 bases, with 19 bases lying between them. This clonotype was sampled from a woman in her 70s with acute or convalescent COVID-19. This rearrangement joins TRBV6-5 to TRBJ1-1; D might be TRBD1 (5 bases). Sequencing input: peripheral blood. The CDR3 DNA reads TGTGCCAGCAGACGGGGGGTTTTGGGGGAGACTGAAGCTTTCTTT. Residues: CASRRGVLGETEAFF.